This T cell receptor (beta chain) was captured in a study of cytomegalovirus exposure and HLA in healthy donors. Broader study findings: CMV serostatus was the sole immune exposure data available. The study listed about 150 cytomegalovirus-associated TCR beta chains.

Concerning this clone: Its cognate antigen is unknown.

PCR used 60 Vbeta primers and 13 Jbeta primers. The method was immunoSEQ multiplex PCR; TCRdb's version includes in-frame clones alone and lacks a portion of them. The sample consists of 130,000 to 150,000 clones, roughly four fifths of them appearing once. It was healthy bone marrow donors who served as donors. V lost 0 bases and J lost 2, with 23 bases in between. The CDR3 has 19 amino acids. This TCR was recovered from a woman between 45 and 65 years old in good health and CMV-seronegative. This chain connects TRBV23-1 to TRBJ2-7; TRBD1 is a possible D gene (5 bases). TRBV23-1 is marked as an open reading frame, function uncertain. The sequenced sample was PBMCs. CDR3 protein: CASSQSRSAEQAPTYEQYF. In DNA, the CDR3 is TGCGCCAGCAGTCAATCCAGGAGTGCGGAACAGGCGCCTACCTACGAGCAGTACTTC.